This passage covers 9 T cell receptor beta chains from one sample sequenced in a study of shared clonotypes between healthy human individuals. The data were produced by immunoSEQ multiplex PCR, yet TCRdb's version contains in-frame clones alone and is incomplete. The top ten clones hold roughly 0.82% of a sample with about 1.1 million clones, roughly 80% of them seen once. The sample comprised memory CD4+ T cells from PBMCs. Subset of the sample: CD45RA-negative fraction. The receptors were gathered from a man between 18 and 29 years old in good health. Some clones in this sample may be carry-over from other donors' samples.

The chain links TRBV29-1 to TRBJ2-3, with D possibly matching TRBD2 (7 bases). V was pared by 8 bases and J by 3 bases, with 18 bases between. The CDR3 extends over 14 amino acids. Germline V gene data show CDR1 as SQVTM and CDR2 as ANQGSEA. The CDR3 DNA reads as TGCAGCACGCAAGGGGGGGTCGCGACAGATACGCAGTATTTT. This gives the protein CSTQGGVATDTQYF.

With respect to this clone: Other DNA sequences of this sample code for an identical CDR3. The CDR3 loop is CASSLGSNQPQHF. The CDR3 nucleotides read TGCGCCAGCAGCTTGGGCAGCAATCAGCCCCAGCATTTT. The chain uses TRBV5-1 and TRBJ1-5; no definite D call. Germline CDR1 and CDR2: SGHRS and YFSETQ. V lost 0 bases to trimming and J lost 1 base, with 2 bases between them. This CDR3 is built from 13 residues.

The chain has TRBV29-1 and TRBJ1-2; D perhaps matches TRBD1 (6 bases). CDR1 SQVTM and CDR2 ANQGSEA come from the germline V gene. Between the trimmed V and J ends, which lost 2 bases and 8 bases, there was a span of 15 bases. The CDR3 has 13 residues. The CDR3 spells CSVESSPRGGYTF. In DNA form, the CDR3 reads TGCAGCGTTGAAAGCAGTCCAAGGGGGGGCTACACCTTC.

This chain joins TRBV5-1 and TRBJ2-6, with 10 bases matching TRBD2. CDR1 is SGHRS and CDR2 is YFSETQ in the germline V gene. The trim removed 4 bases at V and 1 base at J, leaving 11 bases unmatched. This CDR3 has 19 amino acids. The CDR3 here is CASSLKTSGIISGANVLTF. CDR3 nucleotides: TGCGCCAGCAGCCTAAAAACTAGCGGGATAATTTCTGGGGCCAACGTCCTGACTTTC.

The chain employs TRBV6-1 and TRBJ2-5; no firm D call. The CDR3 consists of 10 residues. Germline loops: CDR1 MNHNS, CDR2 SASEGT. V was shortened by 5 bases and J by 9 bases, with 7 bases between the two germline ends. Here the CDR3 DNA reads TGTGCCAGCAGTTTCCCACCCCAGTACTTC. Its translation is CASSFPPQYF.

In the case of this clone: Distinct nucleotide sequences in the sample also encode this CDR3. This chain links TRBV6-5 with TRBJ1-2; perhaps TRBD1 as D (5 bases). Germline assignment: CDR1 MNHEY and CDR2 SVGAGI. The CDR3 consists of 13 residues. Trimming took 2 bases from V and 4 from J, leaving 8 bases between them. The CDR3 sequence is CASSYGGAYGYTF. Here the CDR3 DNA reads TGTGCCAGCAGTTACGGGGGTGCCTATGGCTACACCTTC.

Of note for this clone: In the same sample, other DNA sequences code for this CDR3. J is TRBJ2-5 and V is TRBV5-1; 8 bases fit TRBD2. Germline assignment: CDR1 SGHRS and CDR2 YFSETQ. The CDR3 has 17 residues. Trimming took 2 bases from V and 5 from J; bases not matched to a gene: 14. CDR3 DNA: TGCGCCAGCAGCTTATCTGGACTCGCGGGCGGGGGGGAGACCCAGTACTTC. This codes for CASSLSGLAGGGETQYF.

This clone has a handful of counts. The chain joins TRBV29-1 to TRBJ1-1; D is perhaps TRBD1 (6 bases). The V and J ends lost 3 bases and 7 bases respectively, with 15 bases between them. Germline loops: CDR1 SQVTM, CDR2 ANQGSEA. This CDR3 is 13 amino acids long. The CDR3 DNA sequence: TGCAGCGTTGATGGAGGGGGGCATGGTGAAGCTTTCTTT. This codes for CSVDGGGHGEAFF.

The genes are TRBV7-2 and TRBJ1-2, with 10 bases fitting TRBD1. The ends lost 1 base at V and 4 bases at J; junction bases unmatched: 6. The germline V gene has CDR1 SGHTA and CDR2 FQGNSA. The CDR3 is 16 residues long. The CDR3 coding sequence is TGTGCCAGCAGCTTAGAAGGGACAGGGGACCCCTATGGCTACACCTTC. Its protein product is CASSLEGTGDPYGYTF.